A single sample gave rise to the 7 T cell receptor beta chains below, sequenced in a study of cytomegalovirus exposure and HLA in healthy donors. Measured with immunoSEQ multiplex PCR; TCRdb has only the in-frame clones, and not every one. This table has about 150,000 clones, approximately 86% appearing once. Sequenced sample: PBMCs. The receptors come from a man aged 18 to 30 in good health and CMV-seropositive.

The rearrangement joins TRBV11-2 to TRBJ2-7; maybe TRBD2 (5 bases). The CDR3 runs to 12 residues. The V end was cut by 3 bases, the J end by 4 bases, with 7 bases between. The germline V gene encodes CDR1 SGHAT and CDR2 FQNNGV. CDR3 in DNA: TGTGCCAGCAGCTTCCGGGGTTACGAGCAGTACTTC. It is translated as CASSFRGYEQYF.

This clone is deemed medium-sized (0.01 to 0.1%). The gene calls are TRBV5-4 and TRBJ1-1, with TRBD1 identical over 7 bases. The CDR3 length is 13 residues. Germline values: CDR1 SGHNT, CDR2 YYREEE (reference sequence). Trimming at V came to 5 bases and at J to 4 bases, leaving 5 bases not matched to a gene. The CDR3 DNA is TGTGCCAGCAGGCAGGGACAGATCACTGAAGCTTTCTTT. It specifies CASRQGQITEAFF. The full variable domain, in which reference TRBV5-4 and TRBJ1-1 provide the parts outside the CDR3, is ETGVTQSPTHLIKTRGQQVTLRCSSQSGHNTVSWYQQALGQGPQFIFQYYREEENGRGNFPPRFSGLQFPNYSSELNVNALELDDSALYLCASRQGQITEAFFGQGTRLTVV.

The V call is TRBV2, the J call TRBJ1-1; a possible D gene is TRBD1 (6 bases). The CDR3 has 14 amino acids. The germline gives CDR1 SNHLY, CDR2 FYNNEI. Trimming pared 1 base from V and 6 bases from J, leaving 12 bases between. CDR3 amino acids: CASSEGGRGPEAFF. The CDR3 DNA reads TGTGCCAGCAGTGAAGGCGGCAGGGGACCTGAAGCTTTCTTT.

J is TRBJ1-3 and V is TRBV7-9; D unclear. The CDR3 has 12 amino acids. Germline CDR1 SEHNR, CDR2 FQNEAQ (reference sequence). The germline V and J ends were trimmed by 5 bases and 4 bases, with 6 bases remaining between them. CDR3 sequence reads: CASSQRGNTIYF. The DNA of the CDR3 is TGTGCCAGCAGCCAGCGGGGAAACACCATATATTTT.

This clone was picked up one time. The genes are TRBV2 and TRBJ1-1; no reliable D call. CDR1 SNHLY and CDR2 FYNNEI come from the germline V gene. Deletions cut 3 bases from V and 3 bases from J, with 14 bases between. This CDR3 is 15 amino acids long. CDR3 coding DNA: TGTGCCAGCAGTGATAAAGAGGGAGCGGACACTGAAGCTTTCTTT. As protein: CASSDKEGADTEAFF.

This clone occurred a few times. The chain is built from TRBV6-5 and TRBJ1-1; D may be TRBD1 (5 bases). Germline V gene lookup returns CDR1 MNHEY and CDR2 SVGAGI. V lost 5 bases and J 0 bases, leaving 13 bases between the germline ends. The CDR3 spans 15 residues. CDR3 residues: CASSVQGLMNTEAFF. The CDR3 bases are TGTGCCAGCAGTGTGCAGGGCCTCATGAACACTGAAGCTTTCTTT.

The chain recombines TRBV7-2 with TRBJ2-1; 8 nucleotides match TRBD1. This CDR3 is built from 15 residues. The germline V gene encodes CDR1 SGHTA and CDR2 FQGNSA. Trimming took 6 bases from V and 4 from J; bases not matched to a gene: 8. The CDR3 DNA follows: TGTGCCAGCAGTCGCGGACAGGGCCTGTACAATGAGCAGTTCTTC. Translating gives CASSRGQGLYNEQFF.